This TCR beta chain is drawn from a study of chemoradiotherapy in HPV16-positive cancers. Between the trimmed V and J ends, which lost 5 bases and 8 bases, there was a span of 13 bases. Germline V lookup: CDR1 MNHEY, CDR2 SMNVEV (reference sequence). The CDR3 has 13 amino acids. Libraries were prepared by immunoSEQ multiplex PCR; TCRdb keeps only in-frame clonotypes and omits some of them. Of 4,500 to 5,000 clones in the sample, 91% were seen once. The genes are TRBV27 and TRBJ2-1; D is undetermined. The clonotype comes from a human donor with HPV-associated anogenital cancer. The input for sequencing was tumor tissue, taken from a patient who underwent chemoradiotherapy. Written as DNA, the CDR3 is TGTGCCAGCAGTCCCCCTGGGCATGATGAGCAGTTCTTC. This translates into CASSPPGHDEQFF.